These 7 T cell receptor beta chains came from one sample sequenced in a study of cytomegalovirus exposure and HLA in healthy donors. Primers for the PCR totalled 60 Vbeta and 13 Jbeta. Profiled with immunoSEQ multiplex PCR; TCRdb holds only in-frame clones, not every one. The sample includes about 110,000 clones, 65% to 80% of them seen just once. The sample taken for sequencing was PBMCs. The origin of the receptors is a female donor in good health and CMV-seropositive.

The genes are TRBV5-4 and TRBJ2-5; no definite D call. This CDR3 has 17 residues. Germline loops: CDR1 SGHNT, CDR2 YYREEE (reference sequence). Between the trimmed V and J ends, which lost 4 bases and 2 bases, there was a span of 21 bases. CDR3 nucleotide sequence: TGTGCCAGCAGCATAGGATCCCGGGTCCCCCAACAAGAGACCCAGTACTTC. The encoded protein is CASSIGSRVPQQETQYF.

V usage is TRBV9 and J usage is TRBJ2-1; D ambiguous. This CDR3 has 15 amino acids. Germline values: CDR1 SGDLS, CDR2 YYNGEE. V lost 0 bases to trimming and J lost 4 bases, with 11 bases between them. The CDR3, as DNA: TGTGCCAGCAGCGTAGAGAAAGAGATATACAATGAGCAGTTCTTC. It codes for CASSVEKEIYNEQFF.

The rearrangement links TRBV27 to TRBJ2-5; no definite D call. This CDR3 comprises 15 residues. The germline V and J ends were trimmed by 7 bases and 5 bases, with 20 bases remaining between them. The germline gives CDR1 MNHEY, CDR2 SMNVEV (reference sequence). The CDR3 DNA reads as TGTGCCAGCACCCCGTCTTACGCGATCGTGGAGACCCAGTACTTC. Translation: CASTPSYAIVETQYF.

The chain recombines TRBV11-2 with TRBJ1-1; D gene unclear. This CDR3 has 14 amino acids. V was trimmed by 1 base and J by 7 bases, leaving 13 bases between them. Germline lookup yields CDR1 SGHAT and CDR2 FQNNGV. The DNA of the CDR3 is TGTGCCAGCAGCTTAGCGGCAGGCATCTATGAAGCTTTCTTT. Protein sequence: CASSLAAGIYEAFF.

The chain is built from TRBV7-3 and TRBJ2-5; D is unclear. The CDR3 extends over 13 amino acids. V dropped 2 bases and J dropped 5 bases, with 9 bases sitting between them. The germline CDR1 and CDR2 sequences are SGHTA and FQGTGA. The CDR3 sequence is CASSLYGGETQYF. The CDR3 region has the DNA TGTGCCAGCAGCTTATATGGTGGCGAGACCCAGTACTTC.

This clone turned up a few times. The chain carries TRBV5-1 and TRBJ2-3, with 9 bases fitting TRBD2. Germline V gene sequence: CDR1 SGHRS, CDR2 YFSETQ. The CDR3 totals 17 residues. Germline trimming cut 0 bases from V and 3 bases from J; bases unmatched to any gene: 8. The CDR3: CASSLVVAGVGTDTQYF. As DNA, the CDR3 is TGCGCCAGCAGCTTGGTAGTAGCGGGAGTAGGGACAGATACGCAGTATTTT.

CDR3 region: CAWSFSPTGNTQYF. As DNA, the CDR3 is TGTGCCTGGAGTTTCTCTCCTACGGGGAATACGCAGTATTTT. The chain uses TRBV30 and TRBJ2-3; D might be TRBD2 (5 bases). V lost 2 bases to trimming and J lost 7 bases, with 16 bases between them. The germline V gene encodes CDR1 GTSNPN and CDR2 SVGIG (reference sequence). The CDR3 is made up of 14 amino acids.